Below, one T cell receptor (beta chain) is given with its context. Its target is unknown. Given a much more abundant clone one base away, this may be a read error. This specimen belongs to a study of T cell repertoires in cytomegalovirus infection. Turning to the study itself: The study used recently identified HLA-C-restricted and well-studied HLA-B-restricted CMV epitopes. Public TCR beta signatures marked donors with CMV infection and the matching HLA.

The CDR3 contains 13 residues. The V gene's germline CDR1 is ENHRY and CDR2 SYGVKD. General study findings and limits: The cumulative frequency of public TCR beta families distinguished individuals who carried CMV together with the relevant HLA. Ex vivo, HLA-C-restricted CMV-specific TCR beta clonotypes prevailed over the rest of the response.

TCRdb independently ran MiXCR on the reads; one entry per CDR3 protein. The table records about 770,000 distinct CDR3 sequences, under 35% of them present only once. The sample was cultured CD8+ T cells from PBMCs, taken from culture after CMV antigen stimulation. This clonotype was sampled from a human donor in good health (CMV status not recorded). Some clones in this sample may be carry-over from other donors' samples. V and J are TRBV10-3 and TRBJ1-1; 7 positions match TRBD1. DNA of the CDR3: TGTGGCACCAGGGACAGACTGAACACTGAAGCTTTCTTT. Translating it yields CGTRDRLNTEAFF.